Presented here are 7 T cell receptor beta chains from one specimen sequenced in a study of blood T cell repertoires in COVID-19. TCRdb's copy holds only in-frame clones and misses some; the assay was immunoSEQ multiplex PCR. The sample holds nearly 350,000 clones, 75% to 90% seen once. Sequencing was carried out using peripheral blood. These receptors all come from a woman between 50 and 59 years old with COVID-19, enrolled during active disease.

This chain connects TRBV18 to TRBJ1-1; D unclear. There are 13 residues in the CDR3. The V and J ends lost 3 bases and 4 bases respectively, with 9 bases between them. CDR1 and CDR2 from the germline V gene are KGHSH and LQKENI. CDR3 loop: CASSPPAGTEAFF. CDR3 nucleotides: TGTGCCAGCTCACCCCCAGCGGGCACTGAAGCTTTCTTT.

This CDR3 is CASTVVRPSTDTQYF. CDR3 in DNA: TGCGCCAGCACGGTGGTCAGGCCCTCCACAGATACGCAGTATTTT. The rearrangement links TRBV5-1 to TRBJ2-3; unclear D gene. Germline V gives CDR1 SGHRS, CDR2 YFSETQ. V lost 6 bases, J lost 2 bases, and 16 bases lay in between. The CDR3 is 15 residues long.

This clone was observed a single time. This chain joins TRBV4-1 and TRBJ1-4, with TRBD1 as a possible D gene (5 bases). The CDR3 runs 19 residues. V lost 1 base and J 7 bases, leaving 25 bases between the germline ends. Germline CDR1 MGHRA, CDR2 YSYEKL. CDR3 protein: CASSQGSQGDSAQSEKLFF. Written as DNA, the CDR3 is TGCGCCAGCAGCCAAGGTTCCCAGGGTGATTCGGCCCAAAGTGAAAAACTGTTTTTT.

The chain combines TRBV5-5 with TRBJ2-7; 7 nucleotides line up with TRBD2. V lost 1 base and J lost 6; bases outside the gene matches: 4. The V gene's germline CDR1 is SGHKS and CDR2 YYEKEE (reference sequence). The CDR3 is 13 residues long. CDR3 nucleotides: TGTGCCAGCAGCTTGAGCGGGACCACCGAGCAGTACTTC. It codes for CASSLSGTTEQYF. Full variable domain (outside the CDR3, taken from reference TRBV5-5 and TRBJ2-7): DAGVTQSPTHLIKTRGQQVTLRCSPISGHKSVSWYQQVLGQGPQFIFQYYEKEERGRGNFPDRFSARQFPNYSSELNVNALLLGDSALYLCASSLSGTTEQYFGPGTRLTVT.

CDR3 bases: TGTGCCAGCAGTGAGAACTCCTACGAGCAGTACTTC. It specifies CASSENSYEQYF. The chain combines TRBV12-3 or TRBV12-4 with TRBJ2-7; D is ambiguous. This CDR3 region has 12 residues. V shed 5 bases and J shed 0 bases, with 5 bases lying between them.

This chain uses TRBV6-4 with TRBJ1-2; D gene unclear. The CDR3 contains 13 residues. Germline V CDR1 and CDR2: MRHNA, SNTAGT. V was cut by 3 bases and J by 7 bases, with 12 bases left in between. The CDR3 here is CASSEQEGSGYTF. For the CDR3, the DNA is TGTGCCAGCAGTGAACAAGAGGGCTCTGGCTACACCTTC.

This clone was picked up a small number of times. The chain is built from TRBV18 and TRBJ2-2; 13 bases agree with TRBD2. This CDR3 spans 18 amino acids. Trimming removed 3 bases from V and 1 base from J; junction bases left unmatched: 5. CDR1 and CDR2 (germline): KGHSH, LQKENI. CDR3 region: CASSPRLAGGLNTGELFF. The DNA of the CDR3 is TGTGCCAGCTCACCTAGACTAGCGGGAGGCCTGAACACCGGGGAGCTGTTTTTT.